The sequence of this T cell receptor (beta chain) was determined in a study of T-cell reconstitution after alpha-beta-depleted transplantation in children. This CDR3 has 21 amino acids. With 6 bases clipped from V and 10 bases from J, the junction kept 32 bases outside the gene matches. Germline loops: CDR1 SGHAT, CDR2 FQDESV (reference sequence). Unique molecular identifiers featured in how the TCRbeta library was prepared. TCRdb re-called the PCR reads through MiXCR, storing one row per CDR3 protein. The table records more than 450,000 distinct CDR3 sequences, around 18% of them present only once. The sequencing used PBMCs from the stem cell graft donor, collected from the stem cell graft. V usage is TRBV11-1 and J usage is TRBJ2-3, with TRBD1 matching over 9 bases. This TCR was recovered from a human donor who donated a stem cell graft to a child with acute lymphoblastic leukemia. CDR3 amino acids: CASRVPPGQGSRSGRVQAQYF. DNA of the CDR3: TGTGCCAGCAGGGTCCCTCCGGGACAGGGATCGCGCTCTGGTCGGGTCCAAGCGCAGTATTTT.